The rows below give T cell receptor beta chains drawn from one sample of a study of blood T cells in healthy people across ages. Via MiXCR, TCRdb re-called the 5' RACE reads, giving one row per CDR3 protein. The sample records 1.5 million to 1.8 million distinct CDR3 sequences, approximately 42% being singletons. The sample taken for sequencing was blood. The source is a woman younger than 30 in good health. The CDR3 runs from the conserved cysteine through the conserved F or W. A D gene is named only where the DNA matches it firmly. Where a row states a size, it is once, few, many or the class of an expanded clone; other rows omit it.

11,-,TRBJ1-2,few,TRBV20-1,TGCAGTGCCGTCCCACTGGTCGGCTACACCTTC,CSAVPLVGYTF
15,TRBD2,TRBJ2-5,many,TRBV11-1,TGTGCCAGCAGCACCCGGACTAGCGGGAAAGAGACCCAGTACTTC,CASSTRTSGKETQYF
15,-,TRBJ1-4,-,TRBV5-1,TGTGCCAGCAGCCCGTCCTATCAAGGGAATGAAAAACTGTTTTTT,CASSPSYQGNEKLFF
13,-,TRBJ1-1,few,TRBV20-1,TGCAGTGCTAGGGGTTCTCAGCCTGCTGAAGCTTTCTTT,CSARGSQPAEAFF
13,-,TRBJ2-7,-,TRBV5-5,TGTGCCAGCAGCGTGGCCCCGATCTACGAGCAGTACTTC,CASSVAPIYEQYF
14,-,TRBJ2-3,few,TRBV29-1,TGCAGCGTTGGCTTGACAGCCTACACAGATACGCAGTATTTT,CSVGLTAYTDTQYF
15,-,TRBJ2-1,-,TRBV4-3,TGCGCCAGCAGCCAAGCCGGGTCTACCTACAATGAGCAGTTCTTC,CASSQAGSTYNEQFF
16,TRBD2,TRBJ2-3,-,TRBV7-8,TGTGCCAGCAGCTCCTTTAGCGGGAGTAAAGCAGATACGCAGTATTTT,CASSSFSGSKADTQYF
14,TRBD2,TRBJ2-1,-,TRBV5-5,TGTGCCAGCCCTGGCGGGGGGGACTACAATGAGCAGTTCTTC,CASPGGGDYNEQFF
14,-,TRBJ1-1,-,TRBV6-2/TRBV6-3,TGTGCCAGCAGTTATAACACCGTGAACACTGAAGCTTTCTTT,CASSYNTVNTEAFF
14,-,TRBJ1-2,-,TRBV6-2/TRBV6-3,TGTGCCAGCAGTGATGGGAGCTCGGTAGGAGGCTACACCTTC,CASSDGSSVGGYTF
15,TRBD1,TRBJ2-7,-,TRBV15,TGCGCCACCAGCAGAATCCAGGGGGCTGGATACGAGCAGTACTTC,CATSRIQGAGYEQYF
15,-,TRBJ1-5,-,TRBV27,TGTGCCAGCAGTCTTTCGATCCTCCCCGGGCAGCCCCAGCATTTT,CASSLSILPGQPQHF
16,-,TRBJ1-4,-,TRBV9,TGTGCCAGCAGCGTAGAACAGGGAGGGGGGGATGAAAAACTGTTTTTT,CASSVEQGGGDEKLFF
13,-,TRBJ1-5,few,TRBV20-1,TGCAGTGCTCAGGACAGTGGCAATCAGCCCCAGCATTTT,CSAQDSGNQPQHF
14,-,TRBJ1-5,once,TRBV6-2/TRBV6-3,TGTGCCACCGAACCTAAGGGCCACAATCAGCCCCAGCATTTT,CATEPKGHNQPQHF
16,TRBD2,TRBJ2-2,many,TRBV4-3,TGCGCCAGCAGCCAAGACCCTAGCGGGGGTGCCGGGGAGCTGTTTTTT,CASSQDPSGGAGELFF
16,-,TRBJ2-7,once,TRBV7-8,TGTGCCAGCAGCTTAGTGGGGTGGGGAGACTACAATGAGCAGTACTTC,CASSLVGWGDYNEQYF
15,-,TRBJ2-7,-,TRBV4-1,TGCGCCAGCAGCCTTTTTGGGAGAGGGGCCGACGAGCAGTACTTC,CASSLFGRGADEQYF
12,-,TRBJ2-3,-,TRBV7-6,TGTGCCAGCAGCCCGCGTTGGGATACGCAGTATTTT,CASSPRWDTQYF
13,-,TRBJ1-1,few,TRBV27,TGTGCCAGCAGTCTTACGTGGGTGGCTGAAGCTTTCTTT,CASSLTWVAEAFF
18,-,TRBJ2-6,-,TRBV12-3/TRBV12-4,TGTGCCACCCACGGGGGCCCGAACCGATTCTCTGGGGCCAACGTCCTGACTTTC,CATHGGPNRFSGANVLTF
16,TRBD1,TRBJ2-1,-,TRBV24-1,TGTGCCACCAGTGGTTCCGGACAGGGGGCCCATGATGAGCAGTTCTTC,CATSGSGQGAHDEQFF
16,TRBD2,TRBJ2-1,few,TRBV15,TGTGCCACCAGTTTCACTAGCGGGAGGTCCTACAATGAGCAGTTCTTC,CATSFTSGRSYNEQFF
14,-,TRBJ2-7,-,TRBV7-8,TGTGCCAGCAGCTTAGCGTACGGATCCTACGAGCAGTACTTC,CASSLAYGSYEQYF
15,-,TRBJ2-7,few,TRBV4-1,TGCGCCAGCAGCGGACAGCCCTCTAGCTCCTACGAGCAGTACTTC,CASSGQPSSSYEQYF
14,TRBD1,TRBJ2-1,few,TRBV28,TGTGCCAGCAGTAGGGACAGGGGGCACAATGAGCAGTTCTTC,CASSRDRGHNEQFF
14,TRBD2,TRBJ2-7,many,TRBV5-1,TGTGCCAGCAGTTTGGGGACTAACTCCTACGAGCAGTACTTC,CASSLGTNSYEQYF
16,TRBD2,TRBJ2-1,-,TRBV27,TGTGCCAGCAGTTGGGGAACAAGCGGGGGCTACAATGAGCAGTTCTTC,CASSWGTSGGYNEQFF
16,TRBD1,TRBJ2-1,-,TRBV9,TGTGTCAGCAGCGTCGCCGGGACAGCTCCCTACAATGAGCAGTTCTTC,CVSSVAGTAPYNEQFF
12,-,TRBJ2-7,-,TRBV29-1,TGCAGCGTTGAAGATCCGTCAGCCGAGCAGTACTTC,CSVEDPSAEQYF
15,-,TRBJ2-7,-,TRBV18,TGTGCCAGCTCACCTCCAAACAGGGCCTCCTACGAGCAGTACTTC,CASSPPNRASYEQYF
13,-,TRBJ1-2,-,TRBV6-1,TGTGCCAGCAGTGGGGCGCCCTTTAGGGGCTACACCTTC,CASSGAPFRGYTF
14,-,TRBJ2-3,-,TRBV12-3/TRBV12-4,TGTGCCAGCAGTCCGCCTCTATCGTACGATACGCAGTATTTT,CASSPPLSYDTQYF
12,-,TRBJ2-7,few,TRBV12-3/TRBV12-4,TGTGCCAGCAGTTTGGGACCTCGAGAGCAGTACTTC,CASSLGPREQYF
13,-,TRBJ2-7,-,TRBV12-5,TGTGCTAGTGCTCCCGCTGGGAGGTACGAGCAGTACTTC,CASAPAGRYEQYF
14,-,TRBJ2-7,-,TRBV9,TGTGCCAGCAGCGTAGACCAGAGGTACGGCGAGCAGTACTTC,CASSVDQRYGEQYF
16,TRBD1,TRBJ2-7,-,TRBV10-2,TGCGCCAGCAGTGAGGCTGGGCGGACAGGGGGCAACGAGCAGTACTTC,CASSEAGRTGGNEQYF
18,TRBD2,TRBJ2-1,-,TRBV12-5,TGTGCTAGTGGTTTGGCCCCCTGGACTAGCGGGAGGGCCTATGGCCAGTTCTTC,CASGLAPWTSGRAYGQFF
16,-,TRBJ2-7,few,TRBV3-1,TGTGCCAGCAGTCCAAGAGGGGTTCCGGTCTCCTACGAGCAGTACTTC,CASSPRGVPVSYEQYF
16,TRBD1,TRBJ2-1,-,TRBV14,TGTGCCCGCAGCCAAGAACAGGGGCTTCTGTACAATGAGCAGTTCTTC,CARSQEQGLLYNEQFF
15,-,TRBJ1-6,-,TRBV4-1,TGCGCCAGCAGCCAAGGACCTTTGGGAAATTCACCCCTCCACTTT,CASSQGPLGNSPLHF
14,TRBD2,TRBJ2-2,-,TRBV12-3/TRBV12-4,TGTGCCAGCAGTCCCGAGCGGGGGGGCCGGGAGCTGTTTTTT,CASSPERGGRELFF
14,TRBD1,TRBJ1-1,-,TRBV7-2,TGTGCCAGCAGCTTCGCAGGGGGGAGCACTGAAGCTTTCTTT,CASSFAGGSTEAFF
13,-,TRBJ1-5,-,TRBV6-2/TRBV6-3,TGTGCCAGCAGCGCCCCGGGTCGTCAGCCCCAGCATTTT,CASSAPGRQPQHF
12,TRBD1,TRBJ1-1,-,TRBV6-5,TGTGCCAGCAGTGACGGACAGGTGTTGCCTTTCTTT,CASSDGQVLPFF
14,-,TRBJ1-1,-,TRBV14,TGTGCCAGCAGCCGCCTCACAGGTAGGGGTGAAGCTTTCTTT,CASSRLTGRGEAFF
15,TRBD1,TRBJ1-5,few,TRBV4-3,TGCGCCAGCAGCCAACGGACAGGGGGCGGTCAGCCCCAGCATTTT,CASSQRTGGGQPQHF
13,-,TRBJ2-5,few,TRBV18,TGTGCCAGCTCACCGGAACGGCCTGGGACCCAGTACTTC,CASSPERPGTQYF
15,TRBD1,TRBJ1-1,once,TRBV5-1,TGCGCCAGCCTGCCAAATCCGGGACAGTTCGCTGAAGCTTTCTTT,CASLPNPGQFAEAFF
12,TRBD1,TRBJ1-2,-,TRBV29-1,TGCAGCGTTAGGGGACAGGGTCATGGCTACACCTTC,CSVRGQGHGYTF